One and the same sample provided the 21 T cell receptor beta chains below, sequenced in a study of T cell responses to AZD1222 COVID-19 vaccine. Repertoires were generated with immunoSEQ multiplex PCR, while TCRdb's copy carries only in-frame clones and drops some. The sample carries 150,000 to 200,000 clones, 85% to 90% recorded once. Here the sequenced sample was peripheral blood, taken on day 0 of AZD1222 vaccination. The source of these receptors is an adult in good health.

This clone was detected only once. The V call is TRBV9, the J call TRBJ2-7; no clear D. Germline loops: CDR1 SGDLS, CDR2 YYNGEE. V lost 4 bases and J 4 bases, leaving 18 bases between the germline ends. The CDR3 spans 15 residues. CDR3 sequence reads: CASSPRTDPLYEQYF. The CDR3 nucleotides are TGTGCCAGCAGCCCTCGGACCGATCCCCTATACGAGCAGTACTTC.

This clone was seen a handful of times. In DNA form, the CDR3 reads TGTGCCAGCGGAAATAACTATGGCTACACCTTC. Translation gives CASGNNYGYTF. The chain recombines TRBV5-6 with TRBJ1-2; D is uncertain. Trimming cost V 7 bases and J 1 base, with 5 bases left between them. Germline V gives CDR1 SGHDT, CDR2 YYEEEE. The CDR3 sequence is 11 residues long.

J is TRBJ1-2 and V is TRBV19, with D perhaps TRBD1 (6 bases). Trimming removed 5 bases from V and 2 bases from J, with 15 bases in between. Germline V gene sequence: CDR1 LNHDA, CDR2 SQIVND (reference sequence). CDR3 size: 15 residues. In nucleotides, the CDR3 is TGTGCCAGTAGTCCCCAAGGGGGGAGGAACTATGGCTACACCTTC. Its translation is CASSPQGGRNYGYTF.

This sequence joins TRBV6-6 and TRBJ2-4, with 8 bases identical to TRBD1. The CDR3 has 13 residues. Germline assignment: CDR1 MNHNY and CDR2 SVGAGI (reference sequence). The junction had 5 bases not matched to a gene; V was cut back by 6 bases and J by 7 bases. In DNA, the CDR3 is TGTGCCAGCAGAGGGAGACAGGGGAACATTCAGTACTTC. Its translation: CASRGRQGNIQYF.

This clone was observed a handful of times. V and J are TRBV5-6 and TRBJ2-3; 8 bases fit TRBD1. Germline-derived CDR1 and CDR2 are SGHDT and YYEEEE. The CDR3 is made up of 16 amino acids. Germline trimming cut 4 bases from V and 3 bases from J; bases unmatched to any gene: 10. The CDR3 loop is CASSRGTGLSTDTQYF. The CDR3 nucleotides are TGTGCCAGCAGCCGGGGGACAGGTCTTTCGACAGATACGCAGTATTTT.

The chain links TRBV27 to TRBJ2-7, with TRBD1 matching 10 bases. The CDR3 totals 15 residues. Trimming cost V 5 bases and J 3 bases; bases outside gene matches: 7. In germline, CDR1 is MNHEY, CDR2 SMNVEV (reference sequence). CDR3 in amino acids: CASSPRTGGVYEQYF. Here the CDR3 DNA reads TGTGCCAGCAGTCCACGGACAGGGGGGGTCTACGAGCAGTACTTC.

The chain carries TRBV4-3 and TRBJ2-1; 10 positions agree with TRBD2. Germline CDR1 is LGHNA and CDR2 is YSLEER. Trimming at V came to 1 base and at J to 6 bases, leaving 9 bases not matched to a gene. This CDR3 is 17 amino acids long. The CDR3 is CASSQGASGSLGNEQFF. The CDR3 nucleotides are TGCGCCAGCAGCCAAGGGGCTAGCGGGAGTCTCGGCAATGAGCAGTTCTTC.

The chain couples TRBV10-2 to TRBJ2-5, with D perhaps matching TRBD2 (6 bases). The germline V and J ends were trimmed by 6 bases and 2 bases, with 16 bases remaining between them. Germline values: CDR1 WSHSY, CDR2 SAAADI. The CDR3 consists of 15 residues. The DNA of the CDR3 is TGCGCCAGCAGCCCCCGGCGGGACGGGCAAGAGACCCAGTACTTC. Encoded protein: CASSPRRDGQETQYF.

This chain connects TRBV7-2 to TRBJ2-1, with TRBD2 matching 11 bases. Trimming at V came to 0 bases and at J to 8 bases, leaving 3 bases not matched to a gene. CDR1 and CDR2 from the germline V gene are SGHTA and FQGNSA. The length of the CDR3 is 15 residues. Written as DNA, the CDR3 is TGTGCCAGCAGCTTAGCACTAGCGGGAGAGTATGAGCAGTTCTTC. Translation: CASSLALAGEYEQFF.

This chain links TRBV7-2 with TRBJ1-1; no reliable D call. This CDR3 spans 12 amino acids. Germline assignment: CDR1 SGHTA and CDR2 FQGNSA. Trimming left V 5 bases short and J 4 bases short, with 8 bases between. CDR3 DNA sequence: TGTGCCAGCAGCCCTAAACTCACTGAAGCTTTCTTT. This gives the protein CASSPKLTEAFF.

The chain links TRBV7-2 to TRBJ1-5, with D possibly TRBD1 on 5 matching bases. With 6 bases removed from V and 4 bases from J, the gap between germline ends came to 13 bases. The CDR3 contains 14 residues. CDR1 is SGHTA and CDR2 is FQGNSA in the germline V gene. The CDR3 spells CASRPAGGNQPQHF. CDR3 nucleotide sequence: TGTGCCAGCAGACCCGCGGGGGGGAATCAGCCCCAGCATTTT.

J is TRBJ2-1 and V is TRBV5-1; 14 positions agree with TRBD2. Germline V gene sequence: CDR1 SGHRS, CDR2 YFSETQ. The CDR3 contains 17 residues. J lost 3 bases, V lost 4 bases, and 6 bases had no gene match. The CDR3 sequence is CASSVTSGRVVYNEQFF. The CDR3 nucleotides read TGCGCCAGCAGCGTGACTAGCGGGAGGGTGGTCTACAATGAGCAGTTCTTC.

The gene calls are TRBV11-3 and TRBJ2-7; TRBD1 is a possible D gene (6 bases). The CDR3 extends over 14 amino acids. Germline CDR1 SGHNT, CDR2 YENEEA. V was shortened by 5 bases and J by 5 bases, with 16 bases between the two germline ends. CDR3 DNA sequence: TGTGCCAGCAGCCGCCCGAACAGGGAAGACGAGCAGTACTTC. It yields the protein CASSRPNREDEQYF.

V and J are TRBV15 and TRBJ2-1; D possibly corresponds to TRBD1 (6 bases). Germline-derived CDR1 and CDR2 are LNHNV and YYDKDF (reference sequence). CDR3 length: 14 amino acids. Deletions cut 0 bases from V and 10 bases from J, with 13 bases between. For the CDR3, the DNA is TGTGCCACCAGCAGAGATGTACAGGGTGGCGAGCAGTTCTTC. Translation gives CATSRDVQGGEQFF.

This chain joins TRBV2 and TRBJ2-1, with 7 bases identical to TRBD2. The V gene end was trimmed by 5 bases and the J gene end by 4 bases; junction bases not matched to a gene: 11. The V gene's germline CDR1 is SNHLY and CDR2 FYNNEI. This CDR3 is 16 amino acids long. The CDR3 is CASSRMAGEGYNEQFF. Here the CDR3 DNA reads TGTGCCAGCAGTAGGATGGCGGGAGAGGGGTACAATGAGCAGTTCTTC.

The CDR3 region has the DNA TGTGCCAGCAGTGAATTGAAACAGATGAACACCGGGGAGCTGTTTTTT. Translation: CASSELKQMNTGELFF. This chain connects TRBV25-1 to TRBJ2-2; D unresolved. The CDR3 is 16 residues long. Looked up from germline, CDR1 is MGHDK and CDR2 is SYGVNS. The V end was cut by 1 base, the J end by 1 base, with 10 bases between.

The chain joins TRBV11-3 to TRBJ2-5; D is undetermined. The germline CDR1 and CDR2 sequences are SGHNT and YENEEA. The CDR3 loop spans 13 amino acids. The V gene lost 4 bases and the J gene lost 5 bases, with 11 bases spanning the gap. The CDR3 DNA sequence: TGTGCCAGCAGCTGGAACACACAGGAGACCCAGTACTTC. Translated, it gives CASSWNTQETQYF.

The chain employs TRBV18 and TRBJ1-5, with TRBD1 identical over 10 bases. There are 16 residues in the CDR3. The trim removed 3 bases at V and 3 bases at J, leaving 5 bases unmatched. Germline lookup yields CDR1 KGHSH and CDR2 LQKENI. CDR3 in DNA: TGTGCCAGCTCACCTACCGGGACAGGGGACAATCAGCCCCAGCATTTT. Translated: CASSPTGTGDNQPQHF. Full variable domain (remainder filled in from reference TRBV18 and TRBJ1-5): NAGVMQNPRHLVRRRGQEARLRCSPMKGHSHVYWYRQLPEEGLKFMVYLQKENIIDESGMPKERFSAEFPKEGPSILRIQQVVRGDSAAYFCASSPTGTGDNQPQHFGDGTRLSIL.

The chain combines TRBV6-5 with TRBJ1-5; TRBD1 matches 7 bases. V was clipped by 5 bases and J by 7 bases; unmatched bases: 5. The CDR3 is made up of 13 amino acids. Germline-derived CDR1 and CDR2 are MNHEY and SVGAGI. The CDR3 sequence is CASSPYRGQPQHF. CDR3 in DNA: TGTGCCAGCAGTCCCTACAGGGGCCAGCCCCAGCATTTT.

For the CDR3, the DNA is TGTGCCAGCAGCTCGAGACTAGCGGGGAATCGAGATACGCAGTATTTT. Its translation: CASSSRLAGNRDTQYF. The chain has TRBV7-9 and TRBJ2-3, with TRBD2 matching 11 bases. With V trimmed by 4 bases and J by 5 bases, 8 bases remained unmatched. Germline-derived CDR1 and CDR2 are SEHNR and FQNEAQ (reference sequence). The CDR3 loop spans 16 amino acids.

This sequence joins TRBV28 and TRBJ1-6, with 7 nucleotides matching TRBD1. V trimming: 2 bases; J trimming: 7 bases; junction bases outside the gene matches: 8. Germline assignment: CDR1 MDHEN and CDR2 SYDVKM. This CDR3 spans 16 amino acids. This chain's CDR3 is CASSLPGTVENSPLHF. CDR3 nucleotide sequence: TGTGCCAGCAGTTTACCAGGGACAGTAGAAAATTCACCCCTCCACTTT.